A selection of T cell receptor beta chains follows, all from one sample in a study of shared clonotypes between healthy human individuals. The data were produced by immunoSEQ multiplex PCR, yet TCRdb's version contains in-frame clones alone and is incomplete. Of roughly 2.2 million clones listed, 85% to 95% were seen once; the top ten hold about 0.36%. Sequencing used naive CD4+ T cells from PBMCs. These receptors were collected from a man between 18 and 35 years old in good health. Some clones in this sample may be carry-over from other donors' samples. Each CDR3 is given with its conserved first and last residue. A D gene is named only where the DNA matches it firmly. The size of a clone is reported for some rows only, either as once, few or many, or as a class for expanded clones.

V: TRBV5-1
D: -
J: TRBJ2-2
size: -
DNA: TGCGCCAGCAGCTCCTTGTTTGGGGGAGATTCGGAAAACACCGGGGAGCTGTTTTTT
CDR3: CASSSLFGGDSENTGELFF

V: TRBV29-1
D: -
J: TRBJ1-2
size: -
DNA: TGCAGCGTGGGGGACGGTCATGGCTACACCTTC
CDR3: CSVGDGHGYTF

V: TRBV7-2
D: -
J: TRBJ2-5
size: -
DNA: TGTGCCAGCAGCTTAGTCGGGTGGGGGGAGACCCAGTACTTC
CDR3: CASSLVGWGETQYF

V: TRBV7-9
D: TRBD1
J: TRBJ2-5
size: -
DNA: TGTGCCAGCAACCGGGGACAGGGACTGAGAGAGACCCAGTACTTC
CDR3: CASNRGQGLRETQYF

V: TRBV18
D: -
J: TRBJ1-1
size: -
DNA: TGTGCCAGCTCACCGGTAGGAAGGGACACTGAAGCTTTCTTT
CDR3: CASSPVGRDTEAFF

V: TRBV6-5
D: -
J: TRBJ1-2
size: -
DNA: TGTGCCAGCAGTCTTGATGCGGGGCGACGGGGCTACACCTTC
CDR3: CASSLDAGRRGYTF

V: TRBV11-3
D: -
J: TRBJ2-2
size: -
DNA: TGTGCCAGCAGCCCGGACGGGAACACCGGAGAGCTGTTTTTT
CDR3: CASSPDGNTGELFF

V: TRBV5-8
D: -
J: TRBJ1-4
size: -
DNA: TGTGCCAGCAGCTTGGGACAGGATGAAAAACTGTTTTTT
CDR3: CASSLGQDEKLFF

V: TRBV29-1
D: TRBD2
J: TRBJ2-3
size: -
DNA: TGCAGCATGCGTCCCCGGCGGGAGGGAAGCACAGATACGCAGTATTTT
CDR3: CSMRPRREGSTDTQYF

V: TRBV5-1
D: -
J: TRBJ1-1
size: few
DNA: TGCGCCAGCAGCTCAGAGTTCAGGACTACAGAAGCTTTCTTT
CDR3: CASSSEFRTTEAFF

V: TRBV10-3
D: -
J: TRBJ2-1
size: -
DNA: TGTGCCATCAGTGCTGCCGTAGTTCTCACCCAACGGAATGAGCAGTTCTTC
CDR3: CAISAAVVLTQRNEQFF

V: TRBV7-9
D: TRBD2
J: TRBJ2-3
size: -
DNA: TGTGCCAGCAGCCCTCAGGGCGGGAGGGGCACAGATACGCAGTATTTT
CDR3: CASSPQGGRGTDTQYF

V: TRBV5-4
D: TRBD2
J: TRBJ2-7
size: -
DNA: TGTGCCAGCAGCTTGGGGGGACTAGCGCAGTACGAGCAGTACTTC
CDR3: CASSLGGLAQYEQYF

V: TRBV10-3
D: -
J: TRBJ1-5
size: -
DNA: TGTGCCATCAGTGAGCTTTCAGATCAGCCCCAGCATTTT
CDR3: CAISELSDQPQHF

V: TRBV5-1
D: TRBD1
J: TRBJ1-1
size: -
DNA: TGCGCCAGCAGCCTTATACCAGGGGGGACTGAAGCTTTCTTT
CDR3: CASSLIPGGTEAFF

V: TRBV4-3
D: TRBD2
J: TRBJ2-3
size: -
DNA: TGCGCCAGCAGCCAAGTACTCGGGACTAGCGGAGGCGGTACGCAGTATTTT
CDR3: CASSQVLGTSGGGTQYF

V: TRBV7-2
D: -
J: TRBJ1-3
size: -
DNA: TGTGCCAGCAGCCTAGAGTCCGGGGGCTCTGGAAACACCATATATTTT
CDR3: CASSLESGGSGNTIYF

V: TRBV9
D: -
J: TRBJ2-1
size: -
DNA: TGTGCCAGCAGCGTGGGGGGTACCCCAATAGTGGTTGAGCAGTTCTTC
CDR3: CASSVGGTPIVVEQFF

V: TRBV18
D: TRBD2
J: TRBJ2-1
size: -
DNA: TGTGCCAGCTCACCCCGAGCGGGAGGGTTCGACAATGAGCAGTTCTTC
CDR3: CASSPRAGGFDNEQFF

V: TRBV19
D: TRBD1
J: TRBJ2-7
size: -
DNA: TGTGCCAGTAGTAGCTGCCGGGACAGGGGGTACGAGCAGTACTTC
CDR3: CASSSCRDRGYEQYF

V: TRBV6-1
D: -
J: TRBJ1-1
size: -
DNA: TGTGCCAGCAGTGCTCGAGGGGGGGAAGGGACTGAAGCTTTCTTT
CDR3: CASSARGGEGTEAFF

V: TRBV28
D: TRBD1
J: TRBJ2-5
size: -
DNA: TGTGCCAGCACCCGACCCGGGACAGCAAAGACCCAGTACTTC
CDR3: CASTRPGTAKTQYF

V: TRBV5-6
D: -
J: TRBJ2-7
size: -
DNA: TGTGCCAGCAGCTTGGCGCCCGTAAGTGGCTACGAGCAGTACTTC
CDR3: CASSLAPVSGYEQYF

V: TRBV7-8
D: -
J: TRBJ1-1
size: -
DNA: TGTGCCAGCAGCTTAGTAGGCCAAGCTTTCTTT
CDR3: CASSLVGQAFF

V: TRBV21-1
D: -
J: TRBJ2-2
size: -
DNA: TGTGCCAGCAGCACTGGGACTAGCGGGAGTCCAAGGGAGCTGTTTTTT
CDR3: CASSTGTSGSPRELFF

V: TRBV10-3
D: -
J: TRBJ1-2
size: -
DNA: TGTGCCATCAGCGACCGCAAACCGAACTATGGCTACACCTTC
CDR3: CAISDRKPNYGYTF

V: TRBV15
D: -
J: TRBJ1-2
size: -
DNA: TGTGCCACCAGCAGAGATTGGCAGGACCACTATGGCTACACCTTC
CDR3: CATSRDWQDHYGYTF

V: TRBV5-6
D: TRBD1
J: TRBJ2-2
size: -
DNA: TGTGCCAGCAGCCGGAAAGGGACAGCAGCGAACACCGGGGAGCTGTTTTTT
CDR3: CASSRKGTAANTGELFF

V: TRBV5-1
D: -
J: TRBJ1-1
size: few
DNA: TGCGCCAGCAGCTTTGGACAGAATGAAGCTTTCTTT
CDR3: CASSFGQNEAFF

V: TRBV6-6
D: -
J: TRBJ2-7
size: once
DNA: TGTGCCAGCAGCACAACAGGATCCTACGAGCAGTACTTC
CDR3: CASSTTGSYEQYF

V: TRBV29-1
D: -
J: TRBJ2-3
size: -
DNA: TGCAGCGTCGGGACCCCAAGTGATACGCAGTATTTT
CDR3: CSVGTPSDTQYF

V: TRBV20-1
D: -
J: TRBJ2-2
size: -
DNA: TGCAGTGCTAGGGGACCTGGGGAGCTGTTTTTT
CDR3: CSARGPGELFF

V: TRBV30
D: -
J: TRBJ2-7
size: -
DNA: TGTGCGGGGGGCAGAAACTCCTACGAGCAGTACTTC
CDR3: CAGGRNSYEQYF

V: TRBV19
D: -
J: TRBJ2-5
size: -
DNA: TGTGCCAGTAGGCCCCCTGGAGCCCAAGAGACCCAGTACTTC
CDR3: CASRPPGAQETQYF

V: TRBV28
D: -
J: TRBJ2-7
size: -
DNA: TGTGCCAGCAGTTTTTGGGCGGAAACCTACGAGCAGTACTTC
CDR3: CASSFWAETYEQYF

V: TRBV28
D: TRBD1
J: TRBJ2-2
size: -
DNA: TGTGCCAGCAGTCTCCCAGGGGGAGTGGACACCGGGGAGCTGTTTTTT
CDR3: CASSLPGGVDTGELFF

V: TRBV5-1
D: -
J: TRBJ2-7
size: -
DNA: TGCGCCAGCAGCTTGTATCCGAGCTCCTACGAGCAGTACTTC
CDR3: CASSLYPSSYEQYF

V: TRBV28
D: TRBD1
J: TRBJ1-2
size: -
DNA: TGTGCCAGCAGAACCGGGACAGGGGTCAACGGCTACACCTTC
CDR3: CASRTGTGVNGYTF

V: TRBV19
D: TRBD1
J: TRBJ2-7
size: -
DNA: TGTGCCAGTAGCCGGGACAGGGGAAGGTACGAGCAGTACTTC
CDR3: CASSRDRGRYEQYF

V: TRBV28
D: TRBD2
J: TRBJ2-5
size: once
DNA: TGTGCCAGCAGGTCGACTAGCGGGAGAATAGAGACCCAGTACTTC
CDR3: CASRSTSGRIETQYF

V: TRBV5-1
D: -
J: TRBJ2-2
size: -
DNA: TGCGCCAGCAAGTTGGGGGCGGGATTCACCGGGGAGCTGTTTTTT
CDR3: CASKLGAGFTGELFF

V: TRBV28
D: -
J: TRBJ1-5
size: -
DNA: TGTGCCAGCAGTTTTTTCCTACGCGGAGGGGAGTCCAATCAGCCCCAGCATTTT
CDR3: CASSFFLRGGESNQPQHF

V: TRBV19
D: -
J: TRBJ1-1
size: -
DNA: TGTGCCAGTAGTCGGACGGGGAGGGCGGTGAACACTGAAGCTTTCTTT
CDR3: CASSRTGRAVNTEAFF

V: TRBV2
D: -
J: TRBJ2-1
size: -
DNA: TGTGCCAGCAGTGAAAGGGGCTACGTTCACGGGCAGTTCTTC
CDR3: CASSERGYVHGQFF

V: TRBV20-1
D: -
J: TRBJ2-1
size: once
DNA: TGCAGTGTCGACAATGAGCAGTTCTTC
CDR3: CSVDNEQFF

V: TRBV5-1
D: TRBD2
J: TRBJ2-3
size: -
DNA: TGCGCCAGCAGCTTGGTAAGGTCGGGAGGGCCGACAGATACGCAGTATTTT
CDR3: CASSLVRSGGPTDTQYF

V: TRBV7-9
D: -
J: TRBJ1-4
size: -
DNA: TGTGTCAGCAGTTTCAACCCAACAGGTGGACTGTTTTTT
CDR3: CVSSFNPTGGLFF

V: TRBV4-3
D: -
J: TRBJ2-1
size: -
DNA: TGCGCCAGCAGCCAAGTGACGGGCATGGAGCAGTTCTTC
CDR3: CASSQVTGMEQFF

V: TRBV5-1
D: -
J: TRBJ2-7
size: once
DNA: TGCGCCAGCAGCTTGTCTGGGGCAGCCTACGAGCAGTACTTC
CDR3: CASSLSGAAYEQYF

V: TRBV5-1
D: TRBD2
J: TRBJ2-5
size: once
DNA: TGCGCCAGCAGCTCGGTAGCGGGACTCGGGGAGACCCAGTACTTC
CDR3: CASSSVAGLGETQYF